These 24 T cell receptor beta chains share one sample of origin, sequenced in a study of blood T cells in healthy people across ages. Through a sample-barcoded 5' primer and a J-beta primer mix, a second PCR was run for roughly 7 to 12 cycles. TCRdb processed the 5' RACE reads anew with MiXCR; each CDR3 protein has one entry. The sample gives 1.5 million to 2 million distinct CDR3 sequences, 28% of which show up once; roughly 8% is in the top ten. The sample comprised blood. These receptor sequences come from a woman aged 25 to 45 in good health.

The table lists this clonotype with many counts. The CDR3 coding sequence is TGCAGCGGACAGGTCAACTATGGCTACACCTTC. Translation gives CSGQVNYGYTF. The chain joins TRBV29-1 to TRBJ1-2, with D perhaps TRBD1 (6 bases). Germline V CDR1 and CDR2: SQVTM, ANQGSEA. The CDR3 contains 11 residues. Trimming removed 7 bases from V and 2 bases from J, with 8 bases in between.

The rearrangement joins TRBV21-1 to TRBJ1-5. TRBV21-1 is marked as a pseudogene. This CDR3 has 17 amino acids. CDR3 protein: CASSKGARGGSNQPQHF. For the CDR3, the DNA is TGTGCCAGCAGCAAAGGAGCGCGGGGGGGAAGCAATCAGCCCCAGCATTTT.

This rearrangement joins TRBV6-2 or TRBV6-3 to TRBJ2-7; TRBD2 is a possible D gene (6 bases). Germline values: CDR1 MNHEY, CDR2 SVGEGT. Trimming shortened V by 2 bases and J by 4 bases, and 18 bases separated the two germline ends. This CDR3 region has 16 residues. CDR3 in DNA: TGTGCCAGCAGTTACAGGGTCCGGCAGGGACTGTACGAGCAGTACTTC. It translates to CASSYRVRQGLYEQYF.

The table lists this clonotype with many counts. The J gene is TRBJ2-7, the V gene TRBV7-8; 11 bases line up with TRBD2. The ends lost 2 bases at V and 7 bases at J; junction bases unmatched: 7. The germline CDR1 and CDR2 sequences are SGHVS and FQNEAQ. This CDR3 region has 15 residues. In nucleotides, the CDR3 is TGTGCCAGCAGCTTAACCACTAGCGGGGGCCCTGAGCAGTACTTC. It is translated as CASSLTTSGGPEQYF.

This chain uses TRBV5-1 with TRBJ2-5; 12 bases are a match to TRBD2. In germline, CDR1 is SGHRS, CDR2 YFSETQ. The CDR3 has 18 amino acids. The trim removed 0 bases at V and 5 bases at J, leaving 11 bases unmatched. CDR3 nucleotide sequence: TGCGCCAGCAGCTTGGACCTAGCGGGGGGGCCTTTAAAGGAGACCCAGTACTTC. Its protein product is CASSLDLAGGPLKETQYF.

The chain carries TRBV30 and TRBJ2-7; TRBD1 or TRBD2 may be the D gene (5 bases each). Germline lookup yields CDR1 GTSNPN and CDR2 SVGIG (reference sequence). V lost 1 base and J lost 5, with 15 bases in between. The CDR3 runs 14 residues. For the CDR3, the DNA is TGTGCCTGGAGTGGAGGGAGAACAGGCGACGAGCAGTACTTC. Its protein is CAWSGGRTGDEQYF. Full variable domain (remainder filled in from reference TRBV30 and TRBJ2-7): SQTIHQWPATLVQPVGSPLSLECTVEGTSNPNLYWYRQAAGRGLQLLFYSVGIGQISSEVPQNLSASRPQDRQFILSSKKLLLSDSGFYLCAWSGGRTGDEQYFGPGTRLTVT.

The chain joins TRBV20-1 to TRBJ2-1; 10 bases map to TRBD2. The germline CDR1 and CDR2 sequences are DFQATT and SNEGSKA (reference sequence). This CDR3 is built from 17 residues. Germline trimming cut 3 bases from V and 0 bases from J; bases unmatched to any gene: 8. The CDR3 sequence: CSASKASGSHSYNEQFF. The CDR3, as DNA: TGCAGTGCTAGTAAGGCTAGCGGGAGCCACTCCTACAATGAGCAGTTCTTC.

Many counts were recorded for this clonotype. V usage is TRBV20-1 and J usage is TRBJ2-7, with 12 bases that match TRBD1. In germline, CDR1 is DFQATT, CDR2 SNEGSKA (reference sequence). Unmatched junction bases numbered 6, after V lost 8 bases and J lost 4 bases. This CDR3 is 13 amino acids long. The CDR3 region is CSPRDRGQYEQYF. CDR3 in DNA: TGCAGTCCCCGGGACAGGGGGCAATACGAGCAGTACTTC.

This clonotype appeared a few times. V is TRBV7-9 and J is TRBJ2-7; 12 bases map to TRBD2. Losses at the gene ends were 8 bases for V and 2 bases for J; bases not matched to a gene: 19. This CDR3 is 19 amino acids long. Germline V gene sequence: CDR1 SEHNR, CDR2 FQNEAQ (reference sequence). The CDR3 DNA is TGTGCCAGCGCACCCACAGCGGGACTAGCGGGCAAAAACCCCTACGAGCAGTACTTC. Translating gives CASAPTAGLAGKNPYEQYF.

The V gene is TRBV20-1, the J gene TRBJ2-5; TRBD2 agrees at 7 bases. The ends lost 6 bases at V and 11 bases at J; junction bases unmatched: 15. CDR1 is DFQATT and CDR2 is SNEGSKA in the germline V gene (reference sequence). The CDR3 totals 13 residues. CDR3 nucleotide sequence: TGCAGTGCCCAGGCGGCTAGCGGTACGCGGCAGTACTTC. This encodes CSAQAASGTRQYF.

The chain links TRBV5-1 to TRBJ2-5; D is perhaps TRBD1 (6 bases). V dropped 1 base and J dropped 5 bases, with 12 bases sitting between them. The CDR3 is 14 amino acids. Germline loops: CDR1 SGHRS, CDR2 YFSETQ. The CDR3 reads CASSLRGYGETQYF. The CDR3 region has the DNA TGCGCCAGCAGCTTGAGGGGGTACGGGGAGACCCAGTACTTC. Full variable domain (missing parts from reference TRBV5-1 and TRBJ2-5): KAGVTQTPRYLIKTRGQQVTLSCSPISGHRSVSWYQQTPGQGLQFLFEYFSETQRNKGNFPGRFSGRQFSNSRSEMNVSTLELGDSALYLCASSLRGYGETQYFGPGTRLLVL.

This clonotype came up a few times. This chain connects TRBV9 to TRBJ2-1; the match to TRBD2 covers 7 bases. The V gene end was trimmed by 3 bases and the J gene end by 6 bases; junction bases not matched to a gene: 15. The CDR3 extends over 17 amino acids. Germline CDR1 is SGDLS and CDR2 is YYNGEE. The CDR3 loop reads CASSAASASGYFNEQFF. The CDR3 nucleotides read TGTGCCAGCAGCGCGGCCTCGGCTAGCGGCTATTTCAATGAGCAGTTCTTC. Full variable domain (missing parts from reference TRBV9 and TRBJ2-1): DSGVTQTPKHLITATGQRVTLRCSPRSGDLSVYWYQQSLDQGLQFLIQYYNGEERAKGNILERFSAQQFPDLHSELNLSSLELGDSALYFCASSAASASGYFNEQFFGPGTRLTVL.

V and J are TRBV7-7 and TRBJ2-1; 11 bases align to TRBD2. Trimming at V came to 1 base and at J to 8 bases, leaving 4 bases not matched to a gene. CDR3 size: 15 residues. Germline V gives CDR1 SSHAT, CDR2 FNYEAQ (reference sequence). The CDR3 sequence is CASSLVTSGSDEQFF. The CDR3 nucleotides read TGTGCCAGCAGCTTAGTAACTAGCGGGAGTGATGAGCAGTTCTTC.

This clonotype was observed a handful of times. V usage is TRBV11-2 and J usage is TRBJ2-5, with D perhaps TRBD2 (6 bases). Trimming stripped 4 bases from V and 5 bases from J, with 20 bases between. The CDR3 has 16 residues. Per germline, CDR1 SGHAT and CDR2 FQNNGV. CDR3 DNA sequence: TGTGCCAGCAGCTCCCCGTTCGGGGGAGGAGGGGAGACCCAGTACTTC. It codes for CASSSPFGGGGETQYF.

This chain links TRBV12-3 or TRBV12-4 with TRBJ1-5; 7 bases fit TRBD1. V lost 5 bases, J lost 4 bases, and 5 bases stayed unmatched. The CDR3 totals 14 residues. This CDR3 is CASSVTGRNQPQHF. CDR3 sequence (DNA): TGTGCCAGCAGTGTGACAGGGAGGAATCAGCCCCAGCATTTT.

This clonotype came up a few times. The rearrangement uses TRBV6-5 and TRBJ1-1, with a possible D match to TRBD1 (5 bases). Germline CDR1 reads MNHEY; CDR2 reads SVGAGI. V gave up 7 bases and J gave up 6 bases, with 18 bases separating them. The CDR3 is 14 residues long. CDR3 in DNA: TGTGCCAGCACCCAGCGTGGGGGGTTGGCTGAAGCTTTCTTT. Translated: CASTQRGGLAEAFF.

This clonotype was observed at least ten times. The V call is TRBV7-6, the J call TRBJ2-7; TRBD2 agrees at 7 bases. The CDR3 is 15 amino acids. The germline V gene has CDR1 SGHVS and CDR2 FNYEAQ. V trimming: 4 bases; J trimming: 0 bases; junction bases outside the gene matches: 6. This chain's CDR3 is CASSYLADASYEQYF. CDR3 coding DNA: TGTGCCAGCAGCTACCTAGCGGATGCCTCCTACGAGCAGTACTTC.

Concerning this clonotype itself: One end of the junction is discordant with germline, which a read error may explain. The chain joins TRBV24-1 to TRBJ2-7, with TRBD1 matching 7 bases. Germline V gene lookup returns CDR1 KGHDR and CDR2 SFDVKD. The CDR3 runs to 11 residues. CDR3 sequence (DNA): TGTACCACCAGTGATTCCGACAGGGCGTACTTC. Its protein product is CTTSDSDRAYF.

The table lists this clonotype with many counts. The gene calls are TRBV27 and TRBJ1-2; 9 bases are shared with TRBD1. Looked up from germline, CDR1 is MNHEY and CDR2 is SMNVEV (reference sequence). The CDR3 covers 13 residues. The J segment lost 7 bases and the V segment lost 1 base, leaving 1 base of the junction unmatched. CDR3: CASSLLDRGGYTF. CDR3 coding DNA: TGTGCCAGCAGTTTATTGGACAGGGGTGGCTACACCTTC.

The CDR3 coding sequence is TGTGCTAGTGGTTTGGGGGGGAGGGTACCCTCCTACGAGCAGTACTTC. It codes for CASGLGGRVPSYEQYF. V is TRBV12-5 and J is TRBJ2-7; 7 nucleotides match TRBD2. The CDR3 is made up of 16 amino acids. From germline, CDR1 is LGHNT and CDR2 FRNRAP. V lost 1 base to trimming and J lost 0 bases; unmatched junction nucleotides: 6.

Only a few counts were recorded for this clonotype. This may stem from a read error, because a much larger clone lies one nucleotide away. V gene TRBV11-2 combines with J gene TRBJ2-5, with D uncertain. This CDR3 has 16 residues. V shed 5 bases and J shed 1 base, with 17 bases lying between them. The V gene's germline CDR1 is SGHAT and CDR2 FQNNGV. For the CDR3, the DNA is TGTGCCAGCAGCCCAAGCCGGTCGGGTCTCCAAGAGACCCAGTACTTC. This gives the protein CASSPSRSGLQETQYF.

A word on this clonotype: The junction does not match germline at one end; this may be a read error. This sequence joins TRBV6-5 and TRBJ2-5, with 16 bases matching TRBD2. The CDR3 has 16 amino acids. Germline V CDR1 and CDR2: MNHEY, SVGAGI. CDR3 region: CAHAGTSGGAGETQYF. The DNA for the CDR3 is TGTGCCCACGCCGGGACTAGCGGGGGGGCCGGAGAGACTCAGTACTTC.

A note on this clonotype: This may be a read error: a much more frequent sequence differs by one nucleotide. The CDR3 spells CSVVGSEQYF. In nucleotides, the CDR3 is TGCAGCGTTGTAGGGTCTGAGCAGTACTTC. V usage is TRBV29-1 and J usage is TRBJ2-4; unclear D gene. The length of the CDR3 is 10 residues. Between the trimmed V and J ends, which lost 4 bases and 13 bases, there was a span of 11 bases. Germline V gene lookup returns CDR1 SQVTM and CDR2 ANQGSEA.

The chain is built from TRBV4-1 and TRBJ2-3; D remains unclear. Germline loops: CDR1 MGHRA, CDR2 YSYEKL. The CDR3 spans 13 residues. V lost 3 bases and J 3 bases, leaving 7 bases between the germline ends. The chain's CDR3 is CASSQTMTDTQYF. CDR3 nucleotide sequence: TGCGCCAGCAGCCAGACCATGACAGATACGCAGTATTTT.